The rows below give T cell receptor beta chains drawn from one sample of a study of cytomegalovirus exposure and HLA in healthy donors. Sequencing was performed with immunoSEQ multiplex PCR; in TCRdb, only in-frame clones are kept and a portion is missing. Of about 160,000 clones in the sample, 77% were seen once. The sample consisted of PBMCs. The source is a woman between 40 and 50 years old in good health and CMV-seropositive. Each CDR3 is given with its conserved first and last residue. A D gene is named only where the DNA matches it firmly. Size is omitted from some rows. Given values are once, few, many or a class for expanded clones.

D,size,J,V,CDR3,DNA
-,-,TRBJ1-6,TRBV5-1,CASSLSKGVGYNSPLHF,TGCGCCAGCAGCTTGTCCAAGGGGGTTGGGTATAATTCACCCCTCCACTTT
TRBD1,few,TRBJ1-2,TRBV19,CASSIETGKNYGYTF,TGTGCCAGTAGTATAGAGACAGGGAAAAACTATGGCTACACCTTC
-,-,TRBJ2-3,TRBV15,CATGLRPSTDTQYF,TGTGCCACCGGGCTTCGCCCTAGCACAGATACGCAGTATTTT
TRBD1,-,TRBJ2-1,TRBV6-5,CASSYLRGQGGNEQFF,TGTGCCAGCAGTTACCTCAGGGGACAGGGAGGGAATGAGCAGTTCTTC
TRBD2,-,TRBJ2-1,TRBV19,CASTLGTSRSNEQFF,TGTGCCAGTACCTTGGGGACTAGTCGTTCCAATGAGCAGTTCTTC
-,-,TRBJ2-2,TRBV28,CASSLSAGELFF,TGTGCCAGCAGTTTATCAGCCGGGGAGCTGTTTTTT
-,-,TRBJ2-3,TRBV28,CASGVGGGNGDTQYF,TGTGCCAGCGGGGTAGGGGGGGGCAATGGAGATACGCAGTATTTT
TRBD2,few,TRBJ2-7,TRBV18,CASSPWGGAPYEQYF,TGTGCCAGCTCACCATGGGGAGGGGCGCCGTACGAGCAGTACTTC
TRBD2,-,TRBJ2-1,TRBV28,CASRHRLAGDNNEQFF,TGTGCCAGCAGGCATCGACTAGCGGGGGATAACAATGAGCAGTTCTTC
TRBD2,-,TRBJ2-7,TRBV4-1,CASSGRTSGKTYEQYF,TGCGCCAGCAGCGGGCGGACTAGCGGGAAAACCTACGAGCAGTACTTC
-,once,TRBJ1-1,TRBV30,CAWRPLRVRMNTEAFF,TGTGCCTGGAGGCCCCTCCGGGTTCGTATGAACACTGAAGCTTTCTTT
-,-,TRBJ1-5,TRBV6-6,CASSTRDISGQPQHF,TGTGCCAGCAGTACCCGGGACATCTCAGGTCAGCCCCAGCATTTT
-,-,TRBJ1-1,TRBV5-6,CASSSLPGNTEAFF,TGTGCCAGCAGCTCCTTACCCGGGAACACTGAAGCTTTCTTT
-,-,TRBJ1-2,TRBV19,CASRTGGRYGYTF,TGTGCCAGTAGGACGGGGGGCCGTTATGGCTACACCTTC
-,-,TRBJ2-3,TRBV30,CALQQRSTDTQYF,TGTGCCTTACAGCAAAGAAGCACAGATACGCAGTATTTT
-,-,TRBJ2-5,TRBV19,CASSTQGWEETQYF,TGTGCCAGTAGTACACAGGGTTGGGAAGAGACCCAGTACTTC
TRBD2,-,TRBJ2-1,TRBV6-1,CASRDGTSGRDEQFF,TGTGCCAGCAGGGACGGGACTAGCGGAAGGGATGAGCAGTTCTTC
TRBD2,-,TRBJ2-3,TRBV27,CASSSRTSGGVDTQYF,TGTGCCAGCAGTTCACGGACTAGCGGAGGGGTAGATACGCAGTATTTT
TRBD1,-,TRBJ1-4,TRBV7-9,CASSGWDRGNEKLFF,TGTGCCAGCAGCGGTTGGGACAGGGGGAATGAAAAACTGTTTTTT
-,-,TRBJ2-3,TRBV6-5,CASSYSAVQGYDTQYF,TGTGCCAGCAGTTACTCAGCTGTACAGGGTTATGATACGCAGTATTTT
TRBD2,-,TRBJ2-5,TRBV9,CASSVGYSGAGETQYF,TGTGCCAGCAGCGTAGGTTATAGCGGGGCGGGTGAGACCCAGTACTTC
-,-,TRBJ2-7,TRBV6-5,CAVCGAGSYEQYF,TGTGCCGTATGTGGGGCGGGGAGCTACGAGCAGTACTTC
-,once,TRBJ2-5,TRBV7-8,CASSLITPRGLRETQYF,TGTGCCAGCAGCTTAATTACCCCAAGGGGGTTGAGGGAGACCCAGTACTTC
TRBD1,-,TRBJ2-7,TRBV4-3,CASSQDIAHGAGGNEQYF,TGCGCCAGCAGCCAAGATATCGCCCATGGGGCAGGGGGAAACGAGCAGTACTTC
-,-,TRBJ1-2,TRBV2,CASSEAPAGGDGYTF,TGTGCCAGCAGTGAAGCCCCAGCCGGGGGGGATGGCTACACCTTC
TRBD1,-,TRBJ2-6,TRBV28,CASSTGGVPANVLTF,TGTGCCAGCAGTACAGGGGGCGTACCAGCCAACGTCCTGACTTTC
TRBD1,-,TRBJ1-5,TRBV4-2,CASSPTGVLQPQHF,TGTGCCAGCAGCCCTACAGGGGTCCTACAGCCCCAGCATTTT
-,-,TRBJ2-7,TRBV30,CAWSRGGTYEQYF,TGTGCCTGGAGTAGGGGAGGCACCTACGAGCAGTACTTC
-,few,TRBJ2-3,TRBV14,CASSPRFQSSTDTQYF,TGTGCCAGCAGCCCGCGGTTCCAGTCCTCCACAGATACGCAGTATTTT
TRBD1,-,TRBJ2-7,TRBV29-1,CSVEVTGYYEQYF,TGCAGCGTTGAAGTGACAGGGTACTACGAGCAGTACTTC
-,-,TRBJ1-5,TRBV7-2,CASSLAYLGNQPQHF,TGTGCCAGCAGCTTAGCATATTTAGGCAATCAGCCCCAGCATTTT
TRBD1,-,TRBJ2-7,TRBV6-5,CASRTGVSYEQYF,TGTGCCAGCAGGACAGGGGTATCCTACGAGCAGTACTTC
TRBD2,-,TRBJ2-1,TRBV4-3,CASSQGLAGDNEQFF,TGCGCCAGCAGCCAAGGCCTAGCGGGAGACAATGAGCAGTTCTTC
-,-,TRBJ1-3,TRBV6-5,CASSPGQPGNTIYF,TGTGCCAGCAGTCCAGGACAGCCTGGAAACACCATATATTTT
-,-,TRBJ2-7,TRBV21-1,CASSKGQDSYEQYF,TGTGCCAGCAGCAAAGGACAGGACTCCTACGAGCAGTACTTC
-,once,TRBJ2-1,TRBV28,CASSLRQGIDEQFF,TGTGCCAGCAGTTTAAGGCAGGGGATCGATGAGCAGTTCTTC
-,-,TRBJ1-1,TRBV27,CASSLSWGDTEAFF,TGTGCCAGCAGTTTAAGCTGGGGAGACACTGAAGCTTTCTTT
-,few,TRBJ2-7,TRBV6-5,CASSYSGTSTYEQYF,TGTGCCAGCAGTTACTCCGGGACAAGTACCTACGAGCAGTACTTC
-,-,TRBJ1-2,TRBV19,CASSMNDRRGYTF,TGTGCCAGTAGTATGAACGACAGGAGAGGCTACACCTTC
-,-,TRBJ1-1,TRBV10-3,CAISTVTNTEAFF,TGTGCCATCTCGACAGTAACTAACACTGAAGCTTTCTTT
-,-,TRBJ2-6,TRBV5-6,CASSLWGAGANVLTF,TGTGCCAGCAGCTTATGGGGAGCTGGGGCCAACGTCCTGACTTTC
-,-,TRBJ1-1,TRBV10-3,CATYGTLGAEAFF,TGTGCCACCTACGGGACTTTGGGGGCTGAAGCTTTCTTT
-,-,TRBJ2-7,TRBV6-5,CASRETDSPVGQYF,TGTGCCAGCAGAGAGACGGACAGTCCGGTGGGGCAGTACTTC
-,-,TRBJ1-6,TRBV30,CAWSGNRVGNSPLHF,TGTGCCTGGAGTGGTAACAGGGTAGGCAATTCACCCCTCCACTTT
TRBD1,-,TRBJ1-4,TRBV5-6,CASSPQTGQLNEKLFF,TGTGCCAGCAGCCCCCAAACGGGACAGCTTAATGAAAAACTGTTTTTT